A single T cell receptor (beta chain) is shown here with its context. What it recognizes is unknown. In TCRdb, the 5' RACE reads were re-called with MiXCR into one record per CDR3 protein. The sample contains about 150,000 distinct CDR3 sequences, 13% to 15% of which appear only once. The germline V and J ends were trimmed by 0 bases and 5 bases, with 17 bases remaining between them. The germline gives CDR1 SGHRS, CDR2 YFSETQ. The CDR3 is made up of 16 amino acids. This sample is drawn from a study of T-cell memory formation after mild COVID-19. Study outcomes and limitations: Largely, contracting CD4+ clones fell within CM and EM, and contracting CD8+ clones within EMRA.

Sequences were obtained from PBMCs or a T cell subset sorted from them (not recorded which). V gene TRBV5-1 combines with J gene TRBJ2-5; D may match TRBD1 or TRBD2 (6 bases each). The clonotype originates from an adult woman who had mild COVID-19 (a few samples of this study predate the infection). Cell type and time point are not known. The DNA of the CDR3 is TGCGCCAGCAGCTTGGGATTAAGGGGGGATGACGAGACCCAGTACTTC. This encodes CASSLGLRGDDETQYF.